This T cell receptor beta chain was captured in a study of OX40 agonist ivuxolimab in advanced cancers. As for the study in general: In this cohort, patients received ivuxolimab, an agonistic anti-OX40 (CD134) antibody.

Repertoires were generated with immunoSEQ multiplex PCR, while TCRdb's copy carries only in-frame clones and drops some. The repertoire includes roughly 40,000 clones, approximately 88% of them detected once, and around 18% sits in the top ten. The V gene's germline CDR1 is SGDLS and CDR2 YYNGEE. Deletions cut 6 bases from V and 2 bases from J, with 8 bases between. This CDR3 region has 13 residues. The sequence came from an adult with an advanced solid tumor such as melanoma, head and neck, liver or kidney cancer. This material consisted of CD4+ or CD8+ T cells sorted from blood, taken in a trial of the OX40 agonist ivuxolimab. The chain has TRBV9 and TRBJ2-2, with TRBD1 as a possible D gene (5 bases). The CDR3 is CASKTENTGELFF. For the CDR3, the DNA is TGTGCCAGCAAGACAGAAAACACCGGGGAGCTGTTTTTT.